This T cell receptor beta chain was observed in a study of identical twins. TCRdb called the 5' RACE reads again in MiXCR, with one record for every CDR3 protein. Of 400,000 to 600,000 distinct CDR3 sequences listed, more than 20% are singletons. As concerns this clonotype: No antigen is known for it.

Findings and limits, study-wide: Researchers reported excess low generation probability among twin-shared out-of-frame alpha sequences.

These data were also reused for a study on yellow fever vaccine responses in identical twins.

This TCR came from a young woman in good health. The sequenced sample consisted of CD4+ T cells sorted from blood.

The chain's CDR3 is CATSRDTSNQPQHF. CDR3 in DNA: TGTGCCACCAGCAGGGACACTAGCAATCAGCCCCAGCATTTT. V gene TRBV15 combines with J gene TRBJ1-5, with D possibly TRBD1 on 5 matching bases. CDR1 LNHNV and CDR2 YYDKDF come from the germline V gene (reference sequence). V lost 3 bases and J 0 bases, leaving 6 bases between the germline ends. The length of the CDR3 is 14 residues.